The present TCR beta chain was sequenced within a study of metastatic and nonmetastatic thyroid tumors. Turning to the study itself: Repertoires were compared across blood and tumor or nodule tissue from malignant and benign thyroid patients.

Per the germline V gene, CDR1 is SGHAT and CDR2 is FQDESV (reference sequence). The CDR3 spans 16 residues. Study-wide results and limits: Benign nodules were reported to have significantly lower TCR beta diversity than malignant thyroid tumors, in blood and tumor.

Until they underwent thyroid surgery, no patient had received any treatment. Via MiXCR, TCRdb re-called the PCR reads. The data hold around 31,000 clones, with around 16% observed a single time. Details on this clone: Its antigen is unknown.

This TCR derives from a male donor with papillary thyroid cancer or a benign thyroid nodule (not recorded which). Some clones in this sample may be carry-over from other donors' samples. The rearrangement joins TRBV11-1 to TRBJ2-3; D is possibly TRBD1 (5 bases). The J call is doubtful: the DNA matches TRBJ1-5 better. Material for sequencing was blood. The CDR3 nucleotides are TGTGCCAGCAGCAGGGGACTAGCACCTTACACAGATACGCAGCATTTT. Translation: CASSRGLAPYTDTQHF.